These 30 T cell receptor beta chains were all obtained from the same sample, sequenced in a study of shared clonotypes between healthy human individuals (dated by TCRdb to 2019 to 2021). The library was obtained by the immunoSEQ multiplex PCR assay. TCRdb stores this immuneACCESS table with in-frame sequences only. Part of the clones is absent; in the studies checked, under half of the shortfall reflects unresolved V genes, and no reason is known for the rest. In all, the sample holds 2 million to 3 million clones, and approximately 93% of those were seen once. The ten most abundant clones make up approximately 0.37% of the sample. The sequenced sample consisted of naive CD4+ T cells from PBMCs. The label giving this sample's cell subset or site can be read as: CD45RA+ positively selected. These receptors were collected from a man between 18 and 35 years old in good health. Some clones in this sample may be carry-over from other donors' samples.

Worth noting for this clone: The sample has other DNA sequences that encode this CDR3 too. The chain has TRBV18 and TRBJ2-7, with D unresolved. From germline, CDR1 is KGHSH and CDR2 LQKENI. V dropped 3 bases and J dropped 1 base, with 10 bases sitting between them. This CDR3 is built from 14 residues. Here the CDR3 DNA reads TGTGCCAGCTCACCCCAGCAGAGTTCCTACGAGCAGTACTTC. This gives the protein CASSPQQSSYEQYF.

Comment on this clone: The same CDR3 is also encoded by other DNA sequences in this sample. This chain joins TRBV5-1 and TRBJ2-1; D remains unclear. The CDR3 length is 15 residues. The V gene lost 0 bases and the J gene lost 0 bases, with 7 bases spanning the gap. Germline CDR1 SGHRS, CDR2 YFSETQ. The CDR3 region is CASSLEGTSYNEQFF. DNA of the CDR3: TGCGCCAGCAGCTTGGAGGGTACCTCCTACAATGAGCAGTTCTTC.

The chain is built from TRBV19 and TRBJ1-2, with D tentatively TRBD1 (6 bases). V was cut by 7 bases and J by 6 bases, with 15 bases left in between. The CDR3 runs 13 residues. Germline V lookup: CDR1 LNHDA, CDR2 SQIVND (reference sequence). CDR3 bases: TGTGCCAGTAACAGGGCAGAGTCGGATGGCTACACCTTC. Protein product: CASNRAESDGYTF.

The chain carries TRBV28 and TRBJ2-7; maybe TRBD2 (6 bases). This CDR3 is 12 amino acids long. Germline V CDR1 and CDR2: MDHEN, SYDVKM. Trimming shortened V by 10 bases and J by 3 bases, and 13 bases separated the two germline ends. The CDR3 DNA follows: TGTGCCACACGGGGCGGGGTCTACGAGCAGTACTTC. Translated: CATRGGVYEQYF.

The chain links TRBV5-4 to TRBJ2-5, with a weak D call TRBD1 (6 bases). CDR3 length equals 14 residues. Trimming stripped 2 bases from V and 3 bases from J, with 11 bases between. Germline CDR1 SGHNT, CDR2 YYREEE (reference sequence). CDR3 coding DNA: TGTGCCAGCAGCTTTACAGGGCAGGAAGAGACCCAGTACTTC. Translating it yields CASSFTGQEETQYF. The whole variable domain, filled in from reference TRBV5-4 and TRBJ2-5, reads ETGVTQSPTHLIKTRGQQVTLRCSSQSGHNTVSWYQQALGQGPQFIFQYYREEENGRGNFPPRFSGLQFPNYSSELNVNALELDDSALYLCASSFTGQEETQYFGPGTRLLVL.

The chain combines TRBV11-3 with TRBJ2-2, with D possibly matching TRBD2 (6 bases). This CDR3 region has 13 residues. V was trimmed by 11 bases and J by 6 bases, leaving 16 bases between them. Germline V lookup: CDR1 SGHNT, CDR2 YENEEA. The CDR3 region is CASRPGVAGELFF. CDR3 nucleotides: TGTGCCTCCCGACCGGGGGTGGCCGGGGAGCTGTTTTTT.

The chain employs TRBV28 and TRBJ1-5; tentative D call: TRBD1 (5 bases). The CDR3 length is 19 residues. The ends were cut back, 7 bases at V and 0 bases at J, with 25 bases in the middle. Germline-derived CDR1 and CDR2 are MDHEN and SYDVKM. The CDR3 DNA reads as TGTGCCAGCACTACTCAACAAAGGGGCCGGAGCTATAGCAATCAGCCCCAGCATTTT. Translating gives CASTTQQRGRSYSNQPQHF.

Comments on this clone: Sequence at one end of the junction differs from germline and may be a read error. The CDR3 DNA follows: TGCGCCAGCAGCCAGGGTCACGGGACAGGGGAAGCTTTCTTT. Encoded protein: CASSQGHGTGEAFF. The chain has TRBV7-9 and TRBJ1-1, with 9 bases lining up with TRBD1. CDR1 SEHNR and CDR2 FQNEAQ come from the germline V gene (reference sequence). The CDR3 loop spans 14 amino acids.

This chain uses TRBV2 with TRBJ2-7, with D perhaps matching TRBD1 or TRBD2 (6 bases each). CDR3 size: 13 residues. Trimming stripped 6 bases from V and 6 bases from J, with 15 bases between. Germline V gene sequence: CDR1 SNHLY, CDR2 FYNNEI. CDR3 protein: CASRSGEGGEQYF. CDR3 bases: TGTGCCAGCAGATCGGGAGAGGGGGGCGAGCAGTACTTC.

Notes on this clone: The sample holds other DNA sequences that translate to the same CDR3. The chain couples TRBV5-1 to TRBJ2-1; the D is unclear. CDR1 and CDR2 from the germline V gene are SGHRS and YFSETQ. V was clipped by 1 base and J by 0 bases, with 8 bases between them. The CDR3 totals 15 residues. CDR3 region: CASSLTDSSYNEQFF. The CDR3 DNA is TGCGCCAGCAGCTTGACGGATAGCTCCTACAATGAGCAGTTCTTC.

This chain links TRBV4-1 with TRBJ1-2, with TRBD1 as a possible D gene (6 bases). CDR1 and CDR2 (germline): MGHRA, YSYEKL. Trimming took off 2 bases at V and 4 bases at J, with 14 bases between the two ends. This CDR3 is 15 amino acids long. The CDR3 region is CASSQIPTGLYGYTF. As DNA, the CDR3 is TGCGCCAGCAGCCAAATACCAACAGGGCTCTATGGCTACACCTTC.

The CDR3 bases are TGTGCCTGGAGTACCGGGTTTAGGGTTAATGAAAAACTGTTTTTT. This encodes CAWSTGFRVNEKLFF. J is TRBJ1-4 and V is TRBV30, with unresolved D. The V end lost 2 bases, the J end lost 4 bases, and 14 bases lay between the germline ends. In germline, CDR1 is GTSNPN, CDR2 SVGIG (reference sequence). The CDR3 has 15 amino acids.

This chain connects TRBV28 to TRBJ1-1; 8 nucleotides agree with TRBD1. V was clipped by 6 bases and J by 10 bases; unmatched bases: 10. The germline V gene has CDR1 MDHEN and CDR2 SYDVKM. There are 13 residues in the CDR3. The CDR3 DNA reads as TGTGCCAGCAGGGGGACAGGACTAATAGGAGCTTTCTTT. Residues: CASRGTGLIGAFF. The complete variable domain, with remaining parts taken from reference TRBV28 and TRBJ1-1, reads DVKVTQSSRYLVKRTGEKVFLECVQDMDHENMFWYRQDPGLGLRLIYFSYDVKMKEKGDIPEGYSVSREKKERFSLILESASTNQTSMYLCASRGTGLIGAFFGQGTRLTVV.

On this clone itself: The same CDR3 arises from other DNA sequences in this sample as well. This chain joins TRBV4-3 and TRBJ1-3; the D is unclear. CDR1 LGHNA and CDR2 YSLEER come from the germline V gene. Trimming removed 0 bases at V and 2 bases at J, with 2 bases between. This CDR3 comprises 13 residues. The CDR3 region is CASSQDPGNTIYF. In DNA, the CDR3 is TGCGCCAGCAGCCAAGACCCTGGAAACACCATATATTTT.

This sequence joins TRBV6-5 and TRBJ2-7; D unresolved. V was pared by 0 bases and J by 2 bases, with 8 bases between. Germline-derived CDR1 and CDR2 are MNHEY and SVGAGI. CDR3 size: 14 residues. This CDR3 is CASSYSTPTYEQYF. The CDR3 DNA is TGTGCCAGCAGTTACTCGACACCTACCTACGAGCAGTACTTC.

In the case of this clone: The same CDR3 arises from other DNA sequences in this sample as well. The chain's CDR3 is CASSRTVSNQPQHF. CDR3 bases: TGTGCCAGCAGTCGGACAGTCAGCAATCAGCCCCAGCATTTT. The chain is built from TRBV6-5 and TRBJ1-5; tentatively, D is TRBD1 (6 bases). CDR1 and CDR2 (germline): MNHEY, SVGAGI. The CDR3 has 14 amino acids. V gave up 5 bases and J gave up 1 base, with 9 bases separating them.

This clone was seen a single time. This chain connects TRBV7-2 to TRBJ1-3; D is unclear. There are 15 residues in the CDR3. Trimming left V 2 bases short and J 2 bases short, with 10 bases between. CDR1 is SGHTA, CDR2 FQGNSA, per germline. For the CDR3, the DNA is TGTGCCAGCAGCTTAAACCGGGGAACTGGAAACACCATATATTTT. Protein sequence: CASSLNRGTGNTIYF. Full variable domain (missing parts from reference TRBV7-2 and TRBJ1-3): GAGVSQSPSNKVTEKGKDVELRCDPISGHTALYWYRQSLGQGLEFLIYFQGNSAPDKSGLPSDRFSAERTGGSVSTLTIQRTQQEDSAVYLCASSLNRGTGNTIYFGEGSWLTVV.

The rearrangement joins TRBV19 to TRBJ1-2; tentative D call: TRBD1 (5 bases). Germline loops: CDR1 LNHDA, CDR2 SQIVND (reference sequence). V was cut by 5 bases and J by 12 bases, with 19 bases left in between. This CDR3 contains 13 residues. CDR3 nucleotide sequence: TGTGCCAGTAGTTACTGGGGCGGAAAAGGTGACACCTTC. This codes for CASSYWGGKGDTF.

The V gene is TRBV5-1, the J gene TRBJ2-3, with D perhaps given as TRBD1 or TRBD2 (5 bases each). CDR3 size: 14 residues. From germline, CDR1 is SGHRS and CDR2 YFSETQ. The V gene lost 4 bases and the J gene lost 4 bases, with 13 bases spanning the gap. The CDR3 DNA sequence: TGCGCCAGCAGCCCAGGGACCAGCGCAGATACGCAGTATTTT. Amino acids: CASSPGTSADTQYF.

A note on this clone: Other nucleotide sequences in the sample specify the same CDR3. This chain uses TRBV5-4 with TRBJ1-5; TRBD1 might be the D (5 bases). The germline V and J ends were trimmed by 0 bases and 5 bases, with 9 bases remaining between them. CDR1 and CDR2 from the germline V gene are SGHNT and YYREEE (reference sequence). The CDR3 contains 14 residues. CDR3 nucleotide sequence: TGTGCCAGCAGCTTGGGGGGGGGTGATCAGCCCCAGCATTTT. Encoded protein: CASSLGGGDQPQHF.

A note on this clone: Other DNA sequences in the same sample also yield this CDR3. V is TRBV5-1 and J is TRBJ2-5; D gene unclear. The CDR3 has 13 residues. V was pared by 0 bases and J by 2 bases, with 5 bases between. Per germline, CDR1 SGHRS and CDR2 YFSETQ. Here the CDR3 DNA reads TGCGCCAGCAGCTTGGGCCGGCAAGAGACCCAGTACTTC. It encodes CASSLGRQETQYF.

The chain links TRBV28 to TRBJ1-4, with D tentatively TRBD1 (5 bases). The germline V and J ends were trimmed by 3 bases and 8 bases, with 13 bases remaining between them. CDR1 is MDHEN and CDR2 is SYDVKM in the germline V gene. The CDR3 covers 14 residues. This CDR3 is CASSFFRGEEKLFF. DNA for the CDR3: TGTGCCAGCAGTTTCTTCCGGGGGGAAGAAAAACTGTTTTTT.

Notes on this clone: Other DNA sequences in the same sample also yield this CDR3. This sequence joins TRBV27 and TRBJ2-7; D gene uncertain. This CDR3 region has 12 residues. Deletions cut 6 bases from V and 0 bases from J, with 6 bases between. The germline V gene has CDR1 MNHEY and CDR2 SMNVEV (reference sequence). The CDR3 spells CASSSASYEQYF. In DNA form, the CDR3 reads TGTGCCAGCAGCTCCGCCTCCTACGAGCAGTACTTC.

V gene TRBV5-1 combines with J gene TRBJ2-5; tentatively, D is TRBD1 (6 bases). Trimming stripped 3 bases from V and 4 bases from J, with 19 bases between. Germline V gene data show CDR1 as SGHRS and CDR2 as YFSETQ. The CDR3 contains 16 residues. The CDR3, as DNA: TGCGCCAGCAGCTCGAACGCCGGGACACTACGAGAGACCCAGTACTTC. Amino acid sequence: CASSSNAGTLRETQYF.

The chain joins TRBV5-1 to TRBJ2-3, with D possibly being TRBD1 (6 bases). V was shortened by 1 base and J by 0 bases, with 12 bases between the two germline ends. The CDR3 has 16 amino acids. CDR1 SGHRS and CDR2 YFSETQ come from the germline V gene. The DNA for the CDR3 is TGCGCCAGCAGCTTGCAGGGGCCGTCTAGCACAGATACGCAGTATTTT. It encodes CASSLQGPSSTDTQYF. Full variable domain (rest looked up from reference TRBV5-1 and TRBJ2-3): KAGVTQTPRYLIKTRGQQVTLSCSPISGHRSVSWYQQTPGQGLQFLFEYFSETQRNKGNFPGRFSGRQFSNSRSEMNVSTLELGDSALYLCASSLQGPSSTDTQYFGPGTRLTVL.

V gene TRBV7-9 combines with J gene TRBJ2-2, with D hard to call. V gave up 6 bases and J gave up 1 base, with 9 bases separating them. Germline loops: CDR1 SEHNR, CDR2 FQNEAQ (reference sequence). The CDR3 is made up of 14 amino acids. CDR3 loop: CASRPDLNTGELFF. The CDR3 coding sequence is TGTGCCAGCAGACCCGACTTGAACACCGGGGAGCTGTTTTTT.

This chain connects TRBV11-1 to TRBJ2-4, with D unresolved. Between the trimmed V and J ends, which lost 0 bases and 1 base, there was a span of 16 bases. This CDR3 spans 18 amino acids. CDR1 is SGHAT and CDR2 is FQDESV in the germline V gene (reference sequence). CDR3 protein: CASSLAPGASLAKNIQYF. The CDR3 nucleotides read TGTGCCAGCAGCTTAGCGCCAGGAGCCTCGCTCGCCAAAAACATTCAGTACTTC.

CDR3 in amino acids: CASSLRDRETYEQYF. In nucleotides, the CDR3 is TGTGCCAGCAGTTTACGTGACAGGGAGACATACGAGCAGTACTTC. The chain is built from TRBV27 and TRBJ2-7; TRBD1 aligns across 7 bases. The CDR3 runs to 15 residues. Germline trimming cut 2 bases from V and 4 bases from J; bases unmatched to any gene: 8. The V gene's germline CDR1 is MNHEY and CDR2 SMNVEV (reference sequence).

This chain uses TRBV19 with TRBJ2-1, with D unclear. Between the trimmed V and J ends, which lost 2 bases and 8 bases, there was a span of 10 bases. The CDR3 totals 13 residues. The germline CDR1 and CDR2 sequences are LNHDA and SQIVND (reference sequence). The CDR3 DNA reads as TGTGCCAGTAGTATATCCAGGTTGGATGAGCAGTTCTTC. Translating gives CASSISRLDEQFF.

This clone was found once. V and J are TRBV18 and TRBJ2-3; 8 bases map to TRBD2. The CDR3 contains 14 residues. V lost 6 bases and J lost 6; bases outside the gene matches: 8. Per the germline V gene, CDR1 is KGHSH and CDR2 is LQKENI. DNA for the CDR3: TGTGCCAGCTCCCACCGGGAGGGTTACGATACGCAGTATTTT. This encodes CASSHREGYDTQYF.